The 27 T cell receptor beta chains given below trace back to one sample, sequenced in a study of blood T cell repertoires in COVID-19. Only in-frame clones appear in the TCRdb table, and some are missing; sequencing was by immunoSEQ multiplex PCR. The table records approximately 120,000 clones, more than 60% of them present only once. The specimen sequenced was peripheral blood. The receptors here all came from a woman in her 70s with acute or convalescent COVID-19.

The gene calls are TRBV19 and TRBJ1-3; no clear D. The CDR3 runs to 14 residues. The germline CDR1 and CDR2 sequences are LNHDA and SQIVND (reference sequence). Trimming took off 5 bases at V and 1 base at J, with 9 bases between the two ends. CDR3 amino acids: CASSFGSSGNTIYF. CDR3 DNA sequence: TGTGCCAGTAGTTTCGGGTCTTCTGGAAACACCATATATTTT.

The chain joins TRBV7-2 to TRBJ2-7; D uncertain. The V end was cut by 3 bases, the J end by 3 bases, with 12 bases between. CDR1 and CDR2 (germline): SGHTA, FQGNSA. The CDR3 runs 14 residues. CDR3 loop: CASSLAAQLYEQYF. CDR3 DNA sequence: TGTGCCAGCAGCTTGGCGGCCCAGCTCTACGAGCAGTACTTC.

This sequence joins TRBV7-9 and TRBJ2-7; D not certain. V lost 5 bases and J 3 bases, leaving 11 bases between the germline ends. The CDR3 has 13 residues. Looked up from germline, CDR1 is SEHNR and CDR2 is FQNEAQ (reference sequence). The CDR3 DNA is TGTGCCAGCAGCCCGAACTTACTCTACGAGCAGTACTTC. Its protein is CASSPNLLYEQYF.

The J gene is TRBJ1-6, the V gene TRBV7-9, with a possible D match to TRBD1 (6 bases). Germline V gene sequence: CDR1 SEHNR, CDR2 FQNEAQ (reference sequence). CDR3 length: 16 residues. V lost 1 base and J 6 bases, leaving 13 bases between the germline ends. In DNA form, the CDR3 reads TGTGCCAGCAGCTTAGATCGCGGACAGTTTAATTCACCCCTCCACTTT. This sequence encodes CASSLDRGQFNSPLHF.

The chain joins TRBV7-2 to TRBJ2-5, with D tentatively TRBD2 (6 bases). The CDR3 covers 15 residues. Trimming left V 6 bases short and J 5 bases short, with 19 bases between. Germline V lookup: CDR1 SGHTA, CDR2 FQGNSA. The CDR3 nucleotides are TGTGCCAGCAGGTCTGGGGGAGGAGAGTGGGAGACCCAGTACTTC. It yields the protein CASRSGGGEWETQYF.

A word on this clone: Other DNA sequences in this sample translate to the same CDR3. The V gene is TRBV7-2, the J gene TRBJ2-7, with TRBD1 matching over 7 bases. With 2 bases clipped from V and 4 bases from J, the junction kept 5 bases outside the gene matches. CDR1 and CDR2 (germline): SGHTA, FQGNSA. There are 14 residues in the CDR3. CDR3 protein: CASSLSGQPYEQYF. CDR3 nucleotide sequence: TGTGCCAGCAGCTTATCGGGACAGCCTTACGAGCAGTACTTC.

The chain couples TRBV6-6 to TRBJ2-3; 8 bases agree with TRBD1. The germline V gene has CDR1 MNHNY and CDR2 SVGAGI (reference sequence). The CDR3 runs 13 residues. With 8 bases clipped from V and 2 bases from J, the junction kept 3 bases outside the gene matches. CDR3 coding DNA: TGTGCCAGCCAGGACAGGGCCACAGATACGCAGTATTTT. Translating gives CASQDRATDTQYF.

The chain uses TRBV19 and TRBJ1-2; 9 bases map to TRBD1. Germline V gene sequence: CDR1 LNHDA, CDR2 SQIVND (reference sequence). J lost 8 bases, V lost 4 bases, and 8 bases had no gene match. The CDR3 loop spans 14 amino acids. The CDR3 sequence is CASSTGTGTDGYTF. The DNA for the CDR3 is TGTGCCAGTAGTACGGGGACAGGGACCGACGGCTACACCTTC. The whole variable domain, remainder taken from reference TRBV19 and TRBJ1-2, is DGGITQSPKYLFRKEGQNVTLSCEQNLNHDAMYWYRQDPGQGLRLIYYSQIVNDFQKGDIAEGYSVSREKKESFPLTVTSAQKNPTAFYLCASSTGTGTDGYTFGSGTRLTVV.

The V and J genes are TRBV5-1 and TRBJ2-3, with 7 bases aligning to TRBD1. V lost 5 bases to trimming and J lost 4 bases; unmatched junction nucleotides: 7. The CDR3 is made up of 14 amino acids. CDR1 is SGHRS, CDR2 YFSETQ, per germline. CDR3 region: CASSVGRGSDTQYF. CDR3 coding DNA: TGCGCCAGCAGTGTCGGCAGGGGGTCAGATACGCAGTATTTT. The full variable domain, completed using reference TRBV5-1 and TRBJ2-3, is KAGVTQTPRYLIKTRGQQVTLSCSPISGHRSVSWYQQTPGQGLQFLFEYFSETQRNKGNFPGRFSGRQFSNSRSEMNVSTLELGDSALYLCASSVGRGSDTQYFGPGTRLTVL.

This rearrangement joins TRBV30 to TRBJ2-2; TRBD1 is a possible D gene (6 bases). Germline values: CDR1 GTSNPN, CDR2 SVGIG (reference sequence). This CDR3 comprises 15 residues. Trimming stripped 2 bases from V and 5 bases from J, with 15 bases between. The CDR3 nucleotides read TGTGCCTGGAGTCACAGGGCGGTACAGACCGGGGAGCTGTTTTTT. Protein sequence: CAWSHRAVQTGELFF.

The gene calls are TRBV28 and TRBJ2-1, with 9 bases that match TRBD2. V was pared by 2 bases and J by 6 bases, with 8 bases of the junction left unmatched. The CDR3 runs 16 residues. CDR1 is MDHEN and CDR2 is SYDVKM in the germline V gene. The CDR3 loop reads CASSLVGGRGRNEQFF. DNA for the CDR3: TGTGCCAGCAGTTTAGTGGGCGGGAGGGGTCGCAATGAGCAGTTCTTC.

The chain uses TRBV4-1 and TRBJ2-3; TRBD2 matches at 13 bases. The germline CDR1 and CDR2 sequences are MGHRA and YSYEKL. This CDR3 comprises 16 residues. Trimming took 4 bases from V and 5 from J; bases not matched to a gene: 6. The CDR3 region has the DNA TGCGCCAGCAGCCCTCGGACTAGCGGGAGTAGAGATACGCAGTATTTT. Protein product: CASSPRTSGSRDTQYF.

The chain links TRBV6-2 or TRBV6-3 to TRBJ1-5; no clear D. The germline CDR1 and CDR2 sequences are MNHEY and SVGEGT. Trimming stripped 6 bases from V and 11 bases from J, with 14 bases between. There are 12 residues in the CDR3. The DNA of the CDR3 is TGTGCCAGCAGCCTGGCCGAGAGGGCCCAGCATTTT. It is translated as CASSLAERAQHF.

The rearrangement links TRBV30 to TRBJ1-1; D is undetermined. Per germline, CDR1 GTSNPN and CDR2 SVGIG (reference sequence). This CDR3 region has 15 residues. V was pared by 0 bases and J by 1 base, with 12 bases between. CDR3 residues: CAWSVEWPENTEAFF. CDR3 in DNA: TGTGCCTGGAGTGTTGAATGGCCCGAGAACACTGAAGCTTTCTTT.

The V gene is TRBV11-2, the J gene TRBJ2-3; D possibly corresponds to TRBD2 (7 bases). The CDR3 contains 15 residues. Germline CDR1 SGHAT, CDR2 FQNNGV. V was shortened by 0 bases and J by 5 bases, with 12 bases between the two germline ends. CDR3 sequence (DNA): TGTGCCAGCAGCTTAGAGGGGGGGGCAGGAGATACGCAGTATTTT. Translation: CASSLEGGAGDTQYF. The whole variable domain, filled in from reference TRBV11-2 and TRBJ2-3, reads EAGVAQSPRYKIIEKRQSVAFWCNPISGHATLYWYQQILGQGPKLLIQFQNNGVVDDSQLPKDRFSAERLKGVDSTLKIQPAKLEDSAVYLCASSLEGGAGDTQYFGPGTRLTVL.

This clone was found many times. DNA of the CDR3: TGTGCCAGCAGCTTCCGGGACAGGGGAGAAACTGAAGCTTTCTTT. Protein: CASSFRDRGETEAFF. The V call is TRBV7-6, the J call TRBJ1-1, with 10 positions matching TRBD1. CDR3 length equals 15 residues. The germline V gene has CDR1 SGHVS and CDR2 FNYEAQ. The V and J ends lost 3 bases and 5 bases, in that order; junction bases with no gene match: 6.

The CDR3 spells CASSLGKGARRIGELFF. The CDR3 DNA sequence: TGTGCCAGCAGTTTAGGAAAGGGGGCGCGGAGGATTGGGGAGCTGTTTTTT. The chain links TRBV28 to TRBJ2-2; TRBD1 aligns across 7 bases. There are 17 residues in the CDR3. CDR1 MDHEN and CDR2 SYDVKM come from the germline V gene. The V and J ends lost 2 bases and 8 bases, in that order; junction bases with no gene match: 14.

The V gene is TRBV5-4, the J gene TRBJ1-4; 7 bases align to TRBD1. The CDR3 contains 15 residues. J was trimmed by 2 bases and V by 2 bases; bases with no gene match: 3. CDR1 is SGHNT and CDR2 is YYREEE in the germline V gene (reference sequence). This CDR3 is CASSFDRATNEKLFF. The CDR3 DNA follows: TGTGCCAGCAGCTTTGACAGGGCCACTAATGAAAAACTGTTTTTT.

The chain links TRBV9 to TRBJ1-3; D might be TRBD1 (5 bases). The CDR3 is 16 residues long. Germline-derived CDR1 and CDR2 are SGDLS and YYNGEE. Trimming pared 0 bases from V and 0 bases from J, leaving 10 bases between. This CDR3 reads CASSVAGASSGNTIYF. The CDR3 region has the DNA TGTGCCAGCAGCGTAGCTGGGGCGAGCTCTGGAAACACCATATATTTT.

This clone was recorded only once. The chain carries TRBV13 and TRBJ2-7, with D unclear. V gave up 5 bases and J gave up 4 bases, with 12 bases separating them. Per germline, CDR1 PRHDT and CDR2 FYEKMQ (reference sequence). The CDR3 contains 13 residues. The CDR3 loop reads CASSRAEVYEQYF. The CDR3 bases are TGTGCCAGCAGCCGTGCTGAGGTGTACGAGCAGTACTTC.

The chain uses TRBV6-1 and TRBJ1-3; D may be TRBD1 (6 bases). Trimming removed 9 bases at V and 2 bases at J, with 11 bases between. The CDR3 sequence is 13 residues long. Germline V gives CDR1 MNHNS, CDR2 SASEGT. The CDR3: CASGQGTGNTIYF. The CDR3 region has the DNA TGTGCCAGTGGGCAGGGGACTGGAAACACCATATATTTT.

The V and J genes are TRBV12-3 or TRBV12-4 and TRBJ1-5, with a tentative D call TRBD1 (5 bases). This CDR3 spans 13 amino acids. V lost 2 bases, J lost 6 bases, and 8 bases lay in between. CDR3 loop: CASSLRGGQPQHF. The CDR3 bases are TGTGCCAGCAGTTTAAGGGGTGGTCAGCCCCAGCATTTT.

The V gene is TRBV2, the J gene TRBJ2-5; 8 positions match TRBD2. In germline, CDR1 is SNHLY, CDR2 FYNNEI. V lost 7 bases, J lost 4 bases, and 5 bases stayed unmatched. The CDR3 runs to 13 residues. CDR3 protein: CASTPGTRETQYF. The DNA of the CDR3 is TGTGCCAGCACTCCCGGGACTAGAGAGACCCAGTACTTC.

The chain uses TRBV20-1 and TRBJ1-5; D may be TRBD1 (5 bases). Germline CDR1 DFQATT, CDR2 SNEGSKA (reference sequence). The CDR3 is made up of 15 amino acids. With 3 bases removed from V and 2 bases from J, the gap between germline ends came to 14 bases. The CDR3: CSASWGGLGNQPQHF. In DNA form, the CDR3 reads TGCAGTGCTAGTTGGGGGGGTCTGGGCAATCAGCCCCAGCATTTT.

J is TRBJ2-3 and V is TRBV7-8, with 7 bases aligning to TRBD2. Germline V gene lookup returns CDR1 SGHVS and CDR2 FQNEAQ. The V segment lost 3 bases and the J segment 2 bases; nucleotides outside the gene matches: 5. The CDR3 spans 15 residues. CDR3 in DNA: TGTGCCAGCAGCTTGAGTAGCGGGTACACAGATACGCAGTATTTT. Protein: CASSLSSGYTDTQYF.

The gene calls are TRBV10-3 and TRBJ1-3; D is ambiguous. Germline CDR1 ENHRY, CDR2 SYGVKD. Trimming removed 6 bases at V and 0 bases at J, with 15 bases between. The CDR3 sequence is 16 residues long. CDR3 DNA: TGTGCCATCAGAGCTCTGGGAGGGAGCTCTGGAAACACCATATATTTT. Its translation is CAIRALGGSSGNTIYF.

About this clone itself: The same CDR3 arises from other DNA sequences in this sample as well. The chain couples TRBV6-5 to TRBJ1-2, with 7 nucleotides matching TRBD1. Germline loops: CDR1 MNHEY, CDR2 SVGAGI. The CDR3 sequence is 14 residues long. V trimming: 0 bases; J trimming: 2 bases; junction bases outside the gene matches: 0. CDR3 DNA sequence: TGTGCCAGCAGTTACTCGACAGGGAACTATGGCTACACCTTC. Its translation: CASSYSTGNYGYTF.